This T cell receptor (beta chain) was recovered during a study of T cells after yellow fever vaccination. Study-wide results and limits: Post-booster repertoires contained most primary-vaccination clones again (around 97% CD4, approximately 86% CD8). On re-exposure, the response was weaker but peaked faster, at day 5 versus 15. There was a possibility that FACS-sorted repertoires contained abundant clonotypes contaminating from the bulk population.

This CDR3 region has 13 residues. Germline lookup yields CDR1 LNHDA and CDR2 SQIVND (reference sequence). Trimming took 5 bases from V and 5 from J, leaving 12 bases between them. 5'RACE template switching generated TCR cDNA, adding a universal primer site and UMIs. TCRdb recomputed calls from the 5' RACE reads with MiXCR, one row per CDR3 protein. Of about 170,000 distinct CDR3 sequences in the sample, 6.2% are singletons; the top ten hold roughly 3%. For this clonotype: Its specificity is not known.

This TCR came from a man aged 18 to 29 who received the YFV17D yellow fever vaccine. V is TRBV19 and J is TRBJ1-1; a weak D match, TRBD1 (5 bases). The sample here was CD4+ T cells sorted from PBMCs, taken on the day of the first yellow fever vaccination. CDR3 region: CASSPHGGTEAFF. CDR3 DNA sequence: TGTGCCAGTAGTCCCCATGGGGGAACTGAAGCTTTCTTT.